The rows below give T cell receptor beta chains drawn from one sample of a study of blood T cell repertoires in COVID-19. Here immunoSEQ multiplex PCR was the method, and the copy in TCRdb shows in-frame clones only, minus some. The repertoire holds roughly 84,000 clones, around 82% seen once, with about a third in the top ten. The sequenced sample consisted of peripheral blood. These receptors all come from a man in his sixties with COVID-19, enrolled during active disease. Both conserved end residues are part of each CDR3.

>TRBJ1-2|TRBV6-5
CASCGADVHGYTF
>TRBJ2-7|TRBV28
CASSVPAGGPYLQYF
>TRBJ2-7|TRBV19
CASTAGTGGYEQYF
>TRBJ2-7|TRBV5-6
CASSLGLAGDNEQYF
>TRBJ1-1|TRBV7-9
CASSKEGRTGEAFF
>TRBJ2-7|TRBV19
CASSIRGQGNEQYF
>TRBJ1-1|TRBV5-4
CASSLEDRGAEAFF
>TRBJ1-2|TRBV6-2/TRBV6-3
CASSDTPGRDYGYTF
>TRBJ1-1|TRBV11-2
CASSTSRAPTGEAFF
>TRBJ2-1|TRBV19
CASSSWTSGSMRGMGEQFF